The TCR beta chain described here comes from a study of blood T cell repertoires in COVID-19. Study in general: Collection of acute and convalescent COVID-19 samples took place in the United States, Italy and Spain. T cells, B-cell-depleted T cells, or PBMCs provided the cDNA or gDNA that served as material.

In the authors' workflow: Amplification from reference gene primers served as the basis for estimated nucleated cell counts. The repertoire was sequenced with immunoSEQ multiplex PCR; TCRdb's copy has only in-frame clones and lacks some. V and J calls and clone size are given by that table; D and trimming were obtained from the DNA. The sample shows roughly 80,000 clones, 88% of them seen only once. The V gene's germline CDR1 is MDHEN and CDR2 SYDVKM. V shed 3 bases and J shed 0 bases, with 12 bases lying between them. The CDR3 covers 16 residues. The sequence came from a human donor in a cohort sampled during active COVID-19. The chain combines TRBV28 with TRBJ2-1; D uncertain. What was sequenced was peripheral blood. The CDR3 nucleotides are TGTGCCAGCAGTTTCTTCGTGGTGAGCTCCTACAATGAGCAGTTCTTC. As protein: CASSFFVVSSYNEQFF.